The 3 T cell receptor beta chains below all came from one sample that was sequenced in a study of blood T cell repertoires in COVID-19. The data were produced by immunoSEQ multiplex PCR, yet TCRdb's version contains in-frame clones alone and is incomplete. The sample records about 340,000 clones, around 83% being singletons. The material sequenced was peripheral blood. Receptors were obtained from a young man with active or convalescent COVID-19.

The J gene is TRBJ1-6, the V gene TRBV10-3; 10 bases fit TRBD1. Trimming took 11 bases from V and 10 from J; bases not matched to a gene: 8. The germline CDR1 and CDR2 sequences are ENHRY and SYGVKD. This CDR3 is built from 13 residues. The CDR3 DNA sequence: TGTGCCTTCCGACAGGGGGCTGGGTCACCCCTCCACTTT. Its translation: CAFRQGAGSPLHF.

The chain uses TRBV10-3 and TRBJ2-1; 9 nucleotides align to TRBD2. The CDR3 spans 15 residues. The V gene's germline CDR1 is ENHRY and CDR2 SYGVKD. The ends lost 10 bases at V and 6 bases at J; junction bases unmatched: 13. CDR3 protein: CATKNSGSLSNEQFF. CDR3 DNA: TGTGCCACGAAGAATAGCGGGAGTCTATCCAATGAGCAGTTCTTC.

This clone was counted only a few times. The J gene is TRBJ1-6, the V gene TRBV7-2, with a weak D call TRBD1 (5 bases). The germline CDR1 and CDR2 sequences are SGHTA and FQGNSA. This CDR3 spans 15 amino acids. V dropped 1 base and J dropped 7 bases, with 11 bases sitting between them. The CDR3 DNA follows: TGTGCCAGCAGCTTAGTGGGGGGAGAAAATTCACCCCTCCACTTT. Amino acids: CASSLVGGENSPLHF. The full variable domain, in which reference TRBV7-2 and TRBJ1-6 provide the parts outside the CDR3, is GAGVSQSPSNKVTEKGKDVELRCDPISGHTALYWYRQSLGQGLEFLIYFQGNSAPDKSGLPSDRFSAERTGGSVSTLTIQRTQQEDSAVYLCASSLVGGENSPLHFGNGTRLTVT.